The rows below give T cell receptor beta chains drawn from one sample of a study of response to subunit inactivated influenza vaccine. TCRdb redid the calling of the RT-PCR reads with MiXCR, one entry per CDR3 protein. Of under 850,000 distinct CDR3 sequences detected, roughly 20% appear once; the ten largest clones hold under 13%. Sequences were derived from PBMCs from blood, sampled 4 to 6 days after vaccination. The origin of the receptors is a man in his forties or fifties who received an inactivated influenza vaccine. Each CDR3 is given with its conserved first and last residue.

cdr3_length	v_call	j_call	cdr3_aa
14	TRBV7-9	TRBJ1-1	CASSASTGNTEAFF
15	TRBV5-1	TRBJ2-5	CASSLDAGRTETQYF
12	TRBV28	TRBJ2-7	CASSLFHYEQYF
15	TRBV30	TRBJ2-3	CAWSRLAGAGDTQYF
17	TRBV12-3/TRBV12-4	TRBJ2-1	CASSFRLSGGKYNEQFF
18	TRBV4-1	TRBJ2-2	CASSQEGLAGVNTGELFF
12	TRBV20-1	TRBJ2-5	CSANSGDGTQYF
16	TRBV9	TRBJ2-7	CASSVAAGGGSYEQYF
15	TRBV5-4	TRBJ2-5	CASSLRQWPQETQYF
15	TRBV9	TRBJ2-1	CASSVGIGSLTEQFF
14	TRBV18	TRBJ2-7	CASSLDSSRDEQYF
17	TRBV7-9	TRBJ2-3	CASSRPGLAGFADTQYF
14	TRBV30	TRBJ2-3	CAWTTGVSTDTQYF
14	TRBV10-3	TRBJ1-6	CAIRTGDGRAPLHF
14	TRBV11-2	TRBJ2-7	CASSHGRSSYEQYF
16	TRBV7-2	TRBJ2-2	CASSPADRANTGELFF
18	TRBV5-5	TRBJ2-7	CASSLFGQGVTASYEQYF
15	TRBV12-3/TRBV12-4	TRBJ2-6	CASSPGQPGANVLTF
16	TRBV3-1	TRBJ2-7	CASSQIGGRFSYEQYF